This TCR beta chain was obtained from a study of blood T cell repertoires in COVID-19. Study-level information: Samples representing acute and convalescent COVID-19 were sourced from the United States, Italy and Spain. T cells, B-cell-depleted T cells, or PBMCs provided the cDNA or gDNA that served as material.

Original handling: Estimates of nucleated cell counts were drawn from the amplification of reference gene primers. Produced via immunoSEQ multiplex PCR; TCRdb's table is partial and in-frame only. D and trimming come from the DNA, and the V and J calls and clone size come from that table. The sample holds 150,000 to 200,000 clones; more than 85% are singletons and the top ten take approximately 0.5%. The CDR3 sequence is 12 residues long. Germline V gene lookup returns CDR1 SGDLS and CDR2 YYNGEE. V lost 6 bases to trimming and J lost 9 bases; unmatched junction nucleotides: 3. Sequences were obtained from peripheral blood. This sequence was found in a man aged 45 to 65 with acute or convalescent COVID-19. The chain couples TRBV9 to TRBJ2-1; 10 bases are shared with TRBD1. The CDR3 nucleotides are TGTGCCAGCACCCGGGACAGGGGTGAGCAGTTCTTC. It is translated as CASTRDRGEQFF.